These T cell receptor beta chains were read from a single sample in a study of blood T cell repertoires in COVID-19. Method: immunoSEQ multiplex PCR; TCRdb's copy keeps in-frame clones and lacks some. The data hold 70,000 to 85,000 clones, with 86% observed a single time. What was sequenced was peripheral blood. The origin of the receptors is a woman aged 55-70 years with acute or convalescent COVID-19. The CDR3 runs from the conserved cysteine through the conserved F or W. Fields, in order: CDR3 length, V gene, CDR3 protein.

length: 14; V: TRBV5-6; CDR3: CASSLWQVNTEAFF
length: 17; V: TRBV28; CDR3: CASSFPGTGEVAYEQYF
length: 14; V: TRBV28; CDR3: CASSFGGKYQPQHF
length: 14; V: TRBV28; CDR3: CASSPGTGINEQYF
length: 17; V: TRBV4-1; CDR3: CASSQDGALLSPWPQHF
length: 16; V: TRBV4-1; CDR3: CASSQGQGVTNTEAFF
length: 15; V: TRBV3-1/TRBV3-2; CDR3: CASSQGKQVTGELFF
length: 14; V: TRBV5-6; CDR3: CASSLGGGNTEAFF
length: 16; V: TRBV10-3; CDR3: CAISEAGQGANQPQHF
length: 13; V: TRBV29-1; CDR3: CSVEDGQAYGYTF
length: 18; V: TRBV28; CDR3: CASTVPGRTSGSTVEQYF
length: 12; V: TRBV11-3; CDR3: CASSPGEGEAFF
length: 16; V: TRBV7-9; CDR3: CASSSTTGLSSYEQYF
length: 12; V: TRBV6-5; CDR3: CASSLGQGEQYF
length: 16; V: TRBV7-9; CDR3: CASSAVDSRGVYGYTF
length: 16; V: TRBV6-5; CDR3: CASSYSPGLVAQEQYF
length: 13; V: TRBV19; CDR3: CASTIAGGGEQFF
length: 15; V: TRBV5-1; CDR3: CPTTRQGALSGELFF
length: 17; V: TRBV7-9; CDR3: CASSLGSGLLSNQPQHF
length: 15; V: TRBV5-4; CDR3: CASSLRQGPTYEQYF
length: 15; V: TRBV5-1; CDR3: CASSLDGEMNTEAFF
length: 14; V: TRBV5-1; CDR3: CASSLGSGGNEQYF
length: 12; V: TRBV12-3/TRBV12-4; CDR3: CASSGQHYEQYF
length: 17; V: TRBV3-1/TRBV3-2; CDR3: CASSQGLSGSSYNEQFF
length: 14; V: TRBV27; CDR3: CASRLQGDPYEQYF
length: 15; V: TRBV11-2; CDR3: CASSRDRAGVYEQYF
length: 15; V: TRBV27; CDR3: CASSLTGGPYNEQFF
length: 14; V: TRBV2; CDR3: CASSETGGYNEQFF
length: 11; V: TRBV29-1; CDR3: CSAEGEGEQYF
length: 15; V: TRBV6-2/TRBV6-3; CDR3: CASSYRGQGAGEQYF
length: 14; V: TRBV18; CDR3: CASSPTALNTEAFF
length: 14; V: TRBV28; CDR3: CASSFGQLLTEAFF
length: 15; V: TRBV28; CDR3: CASRVDSYSNQPQHF
length: 15; V: TRBV7-2; CDR3: CASSLRGQGPSEAFF
length: 12; V: TRBV28; CDR3: CASSLRPREAFF
length: 13; V: TRBV19; CDR3: CASSMDTAYEQYF
length: 13; V: TRBV24-1; CDR3: CATSDLSGGGYTF
length: 14; V: TRBV7-9; CDR3: CASSLIAGQETQYF
length: 14; V: TRBV19; CDR3: CASTASGGNYGYTF
length: 16; V: TRBV5-1; CDR3: CASSPGTGGGYTEAFF
length: 14; V: TRBV19; CDR3: CATTKGQGNSPLHF
length: 15; V: TRBV9; CDR3: CASSVGQGSYNEQFF
length: 11; V: TRBV29-1; CDR3: CSVVGGYEQYF
length: 15; V: TRBV11-1; CDR3: CASSLNFGTGGEQFF
length: 15; V: TRBV28; CDR3: CASSLYGHMNTEAFF